This TCR beta chain is from a study of cytomegalovirus exposure and HLA in healthy donors. Study results and limitations: Presence/absence results assume similar sequencing depth per donor, which may not hold. A likely sequencing artifact accounted for one observed cluster of highly shared sequence variants.

About this clone: Its cognate antigen is unknown.

The V and J ends lost 0 bases and 0 bases respectively, with 5 bases between them. The CDR3 contains 14 residues. Germline CDR1 is SGHVS and CDR2 is FQNEAQ. The primer mix had 60 Vbeta and 13 Jbeta primers. As processed by the authors: Later reanalysis found roughly 80 million unique TCR beta chains, roughly 9.9 million of them shared. Profiled with immunoSEQ multiplex PCR; TCRdb holds only in-frame clones, not every one. V and J calls plus clone size are reproduced from that table; the DNA served to infer D and trimming. The sample consists of fewer than 150,000 clones, roughly 80% of them appearing once.

This receptor was taken from a woman aged 40 to 50 in good health and CMV-seropositive. The sequencing sample was made of PBMCs. The chain employs TRBV7-8 and TRBJ1-2, with unresolved D. CDR3 nucleotide sequence: TGTGCCAGCAGCTTAGCCGGAGCTAACTATGGCTACACCTTC. It translates to CASSLAGANYGYTF.